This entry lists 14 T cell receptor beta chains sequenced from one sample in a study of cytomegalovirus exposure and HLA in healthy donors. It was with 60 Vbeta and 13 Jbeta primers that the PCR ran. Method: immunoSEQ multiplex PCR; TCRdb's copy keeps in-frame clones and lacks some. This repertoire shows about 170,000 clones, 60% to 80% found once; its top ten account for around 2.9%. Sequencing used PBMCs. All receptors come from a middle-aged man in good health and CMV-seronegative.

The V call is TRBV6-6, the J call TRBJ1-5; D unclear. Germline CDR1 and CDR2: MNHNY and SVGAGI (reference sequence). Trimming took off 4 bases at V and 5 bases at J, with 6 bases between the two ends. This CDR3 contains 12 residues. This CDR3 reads CASSSEYQPQHF. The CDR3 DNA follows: TGTGCCAGCAGTTCGGAGTATCAGCCCCAGCATTTT.

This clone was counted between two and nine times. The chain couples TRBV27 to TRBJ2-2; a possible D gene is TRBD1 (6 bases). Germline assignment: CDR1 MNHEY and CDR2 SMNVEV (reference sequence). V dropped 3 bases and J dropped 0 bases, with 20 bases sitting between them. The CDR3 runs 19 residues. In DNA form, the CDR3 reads TGTGCCAGCAGTTTGTTCTTGCCTGTTACAGGGTCGAACACCGGGGAGCTGTTTTTT. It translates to CASSLFLPVTGSNTGELFF.

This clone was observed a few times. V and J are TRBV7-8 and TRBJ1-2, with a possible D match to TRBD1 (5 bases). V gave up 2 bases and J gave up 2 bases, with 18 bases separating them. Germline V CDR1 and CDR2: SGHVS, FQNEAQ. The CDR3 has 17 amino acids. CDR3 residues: CASSLPQGGDSNYGYTF. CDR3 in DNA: TGTGCCAGCAGCTTACCTCAAGGAGGGGACTCAAACTATGGCTACACCTTC.

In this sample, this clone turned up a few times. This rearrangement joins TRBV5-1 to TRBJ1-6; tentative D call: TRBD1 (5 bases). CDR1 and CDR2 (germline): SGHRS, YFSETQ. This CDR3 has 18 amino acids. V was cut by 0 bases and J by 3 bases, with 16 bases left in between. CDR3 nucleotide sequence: TGCGCCAGCAGCTTGGAGTTTCCAGGGTCTAACTATAATTCACCCCTCCACTTT. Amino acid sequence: CASSLEFPGSNYNSPLHF. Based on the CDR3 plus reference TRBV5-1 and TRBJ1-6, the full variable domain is KAGVTQTPRYLIKTRGQQVTLSCSPISGHRSVSWYQQTPGQGLQFLFEYFSETQRNKGNFPGRFSGRQFSNSRSEMNVSTLELGDSALYLCASSLEFPGSNYNSPLHFGNGTRLTVT.

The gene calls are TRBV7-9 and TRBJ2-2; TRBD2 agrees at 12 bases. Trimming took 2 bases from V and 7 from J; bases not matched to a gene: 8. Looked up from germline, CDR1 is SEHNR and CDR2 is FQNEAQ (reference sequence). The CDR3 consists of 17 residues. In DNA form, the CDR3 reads TGTGCCAGCAGCTTAAGAAGGCTAGCGGGAGGGCACGGGGAGCTGTTTTTT. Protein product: CASSLRRLAGGHGELFF.

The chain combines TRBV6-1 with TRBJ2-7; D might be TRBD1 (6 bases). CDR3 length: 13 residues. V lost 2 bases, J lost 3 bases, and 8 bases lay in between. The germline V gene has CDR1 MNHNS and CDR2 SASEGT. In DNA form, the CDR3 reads TGTGCCAGCAGTGAAAAACAGGGCTACGAGCAGTACTTC. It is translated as CASSEKQGYEQYF.

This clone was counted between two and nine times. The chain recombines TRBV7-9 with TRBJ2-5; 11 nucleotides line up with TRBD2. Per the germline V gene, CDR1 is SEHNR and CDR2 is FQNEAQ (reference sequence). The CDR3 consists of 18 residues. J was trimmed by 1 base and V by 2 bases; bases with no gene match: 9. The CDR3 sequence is CASSLPFRLAGLQETQYF. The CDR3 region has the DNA TGTGCCAGCAGCTTACCCTTCAGACTAGCGGGACTCCAAGAGACCCAGTACTTC.

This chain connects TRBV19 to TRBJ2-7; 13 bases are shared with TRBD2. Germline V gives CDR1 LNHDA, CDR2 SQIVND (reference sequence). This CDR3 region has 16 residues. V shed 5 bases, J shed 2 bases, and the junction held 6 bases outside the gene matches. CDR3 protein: CASSALGTSGTYEQYF. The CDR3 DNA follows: TGTGCCAGTAGTGCTCTGGGGACTAGCGGGACCTACGAGCAGTACTTC.

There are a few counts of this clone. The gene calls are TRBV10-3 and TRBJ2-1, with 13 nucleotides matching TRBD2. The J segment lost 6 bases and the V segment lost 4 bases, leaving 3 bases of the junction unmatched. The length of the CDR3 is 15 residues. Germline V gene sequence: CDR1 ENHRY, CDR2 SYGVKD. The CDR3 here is CAISGGLAGTNEQFF. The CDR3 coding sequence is TGTGCCATCAGTGGGGGACTAGCGGGAACCAATGAGCAGTTCTTC.

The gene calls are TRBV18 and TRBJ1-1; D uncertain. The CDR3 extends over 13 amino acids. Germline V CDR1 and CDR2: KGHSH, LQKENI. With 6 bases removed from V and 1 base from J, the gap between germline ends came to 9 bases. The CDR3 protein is CASSQQKNTEAFF. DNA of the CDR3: TGTGCCAGCTCGCAACAGAAGAACACTGAAGCTTTCTTT.

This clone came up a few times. In DNA, the CDR3 is TGCGCCAGCAGCCTGCCGCAGGACACAGATACGCAGTATTTT. Translated, it gives CASSLPQDTDTQYF. This chain connects TRBV5-1 to TRBJ2-3, with D unclear. Germline V gene lookup returns CDR1 SGHRS and CDR2 YFSETQ. CDR3 length equals 14 residues. V lost 4 bases, J lost 2 bases, and 11 bases lay in between.

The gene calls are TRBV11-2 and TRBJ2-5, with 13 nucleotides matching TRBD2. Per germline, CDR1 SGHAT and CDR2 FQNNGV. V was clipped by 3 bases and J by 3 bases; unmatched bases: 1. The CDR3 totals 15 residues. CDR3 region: CASSLGLAGKETQYF. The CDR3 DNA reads TGTGCCAGCAGCTTGGGACTAGCGGGGAAAGAGACCCAGTACTTC. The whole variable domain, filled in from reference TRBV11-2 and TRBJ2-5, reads EAGVAQSPRYKIIEKRQSVAFWCNPISGHATLYWYQQILGQGPKLLIQFQNNGVVDDSQLPKDRFSAERLKGVDSTLKIQPAKLEDSAVYLCASSLGLAGKETQYFGPGTRLLVL.

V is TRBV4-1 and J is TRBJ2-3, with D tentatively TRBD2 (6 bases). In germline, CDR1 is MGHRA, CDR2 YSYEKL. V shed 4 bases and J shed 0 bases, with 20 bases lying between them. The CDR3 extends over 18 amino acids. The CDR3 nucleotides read TGCGCCAGCAGCCCAAAGCCCCTAACGGGGGTAAGCACAGATACGCAGTATTTT. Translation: CASSPKPLTGVSTDTQYF.

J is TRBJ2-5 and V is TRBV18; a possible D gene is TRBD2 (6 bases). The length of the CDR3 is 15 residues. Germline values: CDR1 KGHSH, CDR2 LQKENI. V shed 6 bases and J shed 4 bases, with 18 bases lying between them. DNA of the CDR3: TGTGCCAGCTCGCCCTTCGGCGGGGCGAGAGAGACCCAGTACTTC. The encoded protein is CASSPFGGARETQYF. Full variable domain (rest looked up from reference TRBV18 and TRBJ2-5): NAGVMQNPRHLVRRRGQEARLRCSPMKGHSHVYWYRQLPEEGLKFMVYLQKENIIDESGMPKERFSAEFPKEGPSILRIQQVVRGDSAAYFCASSPFGGARETQYFGPGTRLLVL.